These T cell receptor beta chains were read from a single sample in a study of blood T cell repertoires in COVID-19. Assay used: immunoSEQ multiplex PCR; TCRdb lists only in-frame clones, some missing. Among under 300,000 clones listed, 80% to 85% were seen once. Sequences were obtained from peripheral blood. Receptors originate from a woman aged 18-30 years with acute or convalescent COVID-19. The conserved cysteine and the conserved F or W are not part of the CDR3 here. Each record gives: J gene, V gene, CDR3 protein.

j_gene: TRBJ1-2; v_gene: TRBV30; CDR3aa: AWSRDRARSGYT
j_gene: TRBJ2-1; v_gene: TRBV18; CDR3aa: ASQTDRQNSYNEQF
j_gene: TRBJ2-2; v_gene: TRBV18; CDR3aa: ASSPNPLNTGELF
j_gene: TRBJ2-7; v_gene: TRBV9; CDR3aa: ASSVDDSTYEQY
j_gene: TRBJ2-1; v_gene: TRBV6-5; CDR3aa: ASRTLAGWYNEQF
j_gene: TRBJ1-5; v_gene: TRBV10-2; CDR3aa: ASSDGSNQPQH
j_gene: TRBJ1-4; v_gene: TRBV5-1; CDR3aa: ASSLTPSTGEAATNEKLF
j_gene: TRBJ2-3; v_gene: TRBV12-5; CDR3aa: ASGPGTNTDTQY
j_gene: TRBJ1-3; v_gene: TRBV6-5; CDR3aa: ASSQRPISGNTIY
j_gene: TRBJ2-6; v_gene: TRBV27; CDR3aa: ASSPHTISGANVLT
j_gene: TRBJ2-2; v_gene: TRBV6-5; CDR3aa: ASSYSLAGGTGELF
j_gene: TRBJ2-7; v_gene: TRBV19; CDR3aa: ASSKSRTGRSYEQY
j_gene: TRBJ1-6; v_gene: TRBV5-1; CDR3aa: ASSLSSRRGLTDNSPLH
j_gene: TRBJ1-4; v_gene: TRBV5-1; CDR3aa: ASSIEGRKLF
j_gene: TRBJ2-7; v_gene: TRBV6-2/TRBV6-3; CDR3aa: ASSYSVLAGAGHEQY
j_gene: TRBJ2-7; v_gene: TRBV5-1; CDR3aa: ASSPFRDEQY
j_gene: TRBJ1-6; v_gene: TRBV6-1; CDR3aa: ASSEGRGGNSPLH
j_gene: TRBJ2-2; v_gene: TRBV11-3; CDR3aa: ASSQAGLAGGGELF
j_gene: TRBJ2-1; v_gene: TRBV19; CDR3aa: ASSVFLGSEQF
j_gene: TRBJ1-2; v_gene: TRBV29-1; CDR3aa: SVEDRVEAWGYT
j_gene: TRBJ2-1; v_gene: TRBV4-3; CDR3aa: ASSPTGSSYNEQF
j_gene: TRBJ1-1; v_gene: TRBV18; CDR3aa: ASSAPPEAF
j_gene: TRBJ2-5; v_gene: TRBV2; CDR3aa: AGKILAPQETQY
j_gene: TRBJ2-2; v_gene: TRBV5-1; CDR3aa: ASSKNRETNTGELF
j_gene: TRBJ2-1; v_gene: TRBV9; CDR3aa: ASSPGLAGSRHEQF
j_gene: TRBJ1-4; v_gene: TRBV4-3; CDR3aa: ASSQQGLGALRGEKLF
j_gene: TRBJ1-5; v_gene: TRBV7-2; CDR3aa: ASSLAYSYQPQH
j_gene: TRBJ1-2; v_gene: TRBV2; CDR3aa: ASSEARGRGYT
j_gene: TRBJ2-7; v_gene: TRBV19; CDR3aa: ASSLGQVTSSYEQY
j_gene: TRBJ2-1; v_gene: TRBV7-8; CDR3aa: ASSPGSINGQF
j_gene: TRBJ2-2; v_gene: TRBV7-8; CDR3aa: ASTNDRVNTGELF
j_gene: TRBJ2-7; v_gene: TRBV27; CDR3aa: ASTGAGGGEQY
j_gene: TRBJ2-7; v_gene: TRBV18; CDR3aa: ASSQSSYEQY
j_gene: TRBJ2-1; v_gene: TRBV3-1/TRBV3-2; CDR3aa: ASSHLRLASSYNEQF
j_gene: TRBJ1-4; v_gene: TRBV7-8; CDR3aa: ASSFLGQEKLF
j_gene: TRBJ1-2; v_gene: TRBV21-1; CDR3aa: ASTYRSSFQGANYGYT
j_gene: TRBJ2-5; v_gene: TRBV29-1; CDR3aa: SVGQGARETQY
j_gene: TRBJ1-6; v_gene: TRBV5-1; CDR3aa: ASSLGGQGRSPLH
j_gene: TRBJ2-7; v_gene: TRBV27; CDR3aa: ASSLGGPRGYEQY
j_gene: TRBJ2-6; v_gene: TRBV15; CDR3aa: ATRAGGKTGANVLT
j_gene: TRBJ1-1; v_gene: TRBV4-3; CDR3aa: ASSPWTGSPNTEAF
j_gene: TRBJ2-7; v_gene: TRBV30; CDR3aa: AWSTGGWVVEQY
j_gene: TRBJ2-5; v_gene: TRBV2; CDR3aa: ASTRTTVQETQY
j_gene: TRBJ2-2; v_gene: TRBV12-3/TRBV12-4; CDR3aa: ASSSGATGELF
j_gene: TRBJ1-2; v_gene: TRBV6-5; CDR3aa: ASTGQGGGYT
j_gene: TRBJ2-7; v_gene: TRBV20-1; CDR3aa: SASGDNYEQY
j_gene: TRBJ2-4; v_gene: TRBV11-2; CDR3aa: ASSLDRGNIQY
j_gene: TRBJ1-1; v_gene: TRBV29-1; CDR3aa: SVDNRGWGAEAF
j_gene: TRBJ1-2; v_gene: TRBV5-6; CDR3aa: ASSYGQGANGYT
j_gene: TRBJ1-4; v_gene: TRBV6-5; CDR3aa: AIARATNEKLF
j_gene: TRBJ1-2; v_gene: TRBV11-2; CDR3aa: ASRSDRGRSYGYT
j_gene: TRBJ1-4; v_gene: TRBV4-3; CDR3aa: ASSQALQGVYEKLF
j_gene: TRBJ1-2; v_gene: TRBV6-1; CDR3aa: ASSEAVEGRGYT
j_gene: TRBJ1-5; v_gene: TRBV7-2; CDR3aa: ASSLRTAGNQPQH